This T cell receptor beta chain was sequenced during a study of graft-versus-host responses after intestinal transplantation. Looking at the study overall: Each recipient received a multivisceral, liver-intestinal, or isolated intestinal graft. Uniformly, recipients were administered anti-thymocyte globulin induction with subsequent tacrolimus and steroids for 3 to 4 years.

This CDR3 is 11 amino acids long. Germline V gives CDR1 MNHNY, CDR2 SVGAGI (reference sequence). Trimming left V 7 bases short and J 1 base short, with 4 bases between. The assay was immunoSEQ multiplex PCR, and TCRdb's table has in-frame clones only and misses some. The sample lists under 45,000 clones; approximately 93% were seen once. This sequence was found in a human patient who received an intestinal transplant, so some T cells may come from the graft donor. The rearrangement joins TRBV6-6 to TRBJ1-1, with D unresolved. Sequenced here: PBMCs, sampled approximately 100 weeks after intestinal transplantation. As DNA, the CDR3 is TGTGCCAGCAAGGAGAACACTGAAGCTTTCTTT. Protein product: CASKENTEAFF.